The 21 T cell receptor beta chains listed next were all sequenced from one sample in a study of cytomegalovirus exposure and HLA in healthy donors. 13 Jbeta primers and 60 Vbeta primers were used for the PCR. TCRdb's copy holds only in-frame clones and misses some; the assay was immunoSEQ multiplex PCR. In the table there are 200,000 to 250,000 clones, roughly three quarters of which are singletons. Sample: PBMCs. These receptor sequences come from a man in his fifties or sixties in good health and CMV-seronegative.

On this clone: The DNA is left out, because the CDR3 cannot be placed on it with certainty; the CDR3 is given as TCRdb lists it. The V call is TRBV6-5, the J call TRBJ1-4. The CDR3 spans 15 residues, counting both ends. The germline CDR1 and CDR2 sequences are MNHEY and SVGAGI. CDR3 loop: CASSSSRSANEKLFF.

V and J are TRBV7-2 and TRBJ2-5, with 8 nucleotides matching TRBD2. J was trimmed by 2 bases and V by 5 bases; bases with no gene match: 7. CDR1 and CDR2 from the germline V gene are SGHTA and FQGNSA. CDR3 length equals 15 residues. The CDR3 nucleotides are TGTGCCAGCAGCCCCGAAGGACTAGCTCAAGAGACCCAGTACTTC. Protein sequence: CASSPEGLAQETQYF.

In its sample, this clone was seen a few times. The V gene is TRBV28, the J gene TRBJ1-5; 7 bases agree with TRBD1. The CDR3 is made up of 15 amino acids. The V and J ends lost 7 bases and 4 bases, in that order; junction bases with no gene match: 10. The germline V gene has CDR1 MDHEN and CDR2 SYDVKM. CDR3 bases: TGTGCCAGCACCTTTAGAAAGACAGGGAATCAGCCCCAGCATTTT. Its translation is CASTFRKTGNQPQHF. The variable domain in full, with the rest retrieved from reference TRBV28 and TRBJ1-5, is DVKVTQSSRYLVKRTGEKVFLECVQDMDHENMFWYRQDPGLGLRLIYFSYDVKMKEKGDIPEGYSVSREKKERFSLILESASTNQTSMYLCASTFRKTGNQPQHFGDGTRLSIL.

The chain combines TRBV27 with TRBJ2-7; D might be TRBD1 (6 bases). Germline V lookup: CDR1 MNHEY, CDR2 SMNVEV (reference sequence). V lost 11 bases and J 6 bases, leaving 17 bases between the germline ends. This CDR3 comprises 12 residues. Written as DNA, the CDR3 is TGTGCCCTACCAAACAGGGAATGCGAGCAGTACTTC. It is translated as CALPNRECEQYF.

The chain uses TRBV28 and TRBJ1-4; TRBD1 aligns across 7 bases. The germline gives CDR1 MDHEN, CDR2 SYDVKM. The CDR3 is made up of 14 amino acids. The V gene end was trimmed by 6 bases and the J gene end by 0 bases; junction bases not matched to a gene: 1. CDR3 sequence: CASRGQTTNEKLFF. In DNA form, the CDR3 reads TGTGCCAGCAGGGGACAGACAACTAATGAAAAACTGTTTTTT.

The genes are TRBV27 and TRBJ2-1, with unresolved D. The V gene's germline CDR1 is MNHEY and CDR2 SMNVEV (reference sequence). V lost 3 bases to trimming and J lost 8 bases, with 11 bases between them. This CDR3 contains 13 residues. CDR3 sequence: CASSFSDLYEQFF. For the CDR3, the DNA is TGTGCCAGCAGTTTCAGCGACTTATATGAGCAGTTCTTC.

The chain has TRBV5-6 and TRBJ2-1; TRBD1 agrees at 8 bases. Germline-derived CDR1 and CDR2 are SGHDT and YYEEEE. The CDR3 spans 14 residues. Trimming at V came to 0 bases and at J to 10 bases, leaving 6 bases not matched to a gene. The CDR3 nucleotides read TGTGCCAGCAGCTTGGATCAGGGGGCAAGCGAGCAGTTCTTC. Translating gives CASSLDQGASEQFF.

Comment on this clone: Other DNA sequences from this sample encode an identical CDR3 as well. The rearrangement uses TRBV5-1 and TRBJ2-5; 8 bases match TRBD1. Germline-derived CDR1 and CDR2 are SGHRS and YFSETQ. The CDR3 totals 14 residues. Losses at the gene ends were 0 bases for V and 5 bases for J; bases not matched to a gene: 3. CDR3 residues: CASSLGTGGETQYF. DNA for the CDR3: TGCGCCAGCAGCTTGGGAACAGGGGGGGAGACCCAGTACTTC.

The chain employs TRBV29-1 and TRBJ2-3; no firm D call. The CDR3 has 13 residues. Germline loops: CDR1 SQVTM, CDR2 ANQGSEA. Trimming removed 1 base at V and 4 bases at J, with 9 bases between. The CDR3: CSVEGGLADTQYF. In nucleotides, the CDR3 is TGCAGCGTTGAAGGCGGTTTGGCAGATACGCAGTATTTT.

This clone was recorded once. This rearrangement joins TRBV4-2 to TRBJ2-7; TRBD2 matches 9 bases. The length of the CDR3 is 16 residues. Germline CDR1 is LGHNA and CDR2 is YNFKEQ. V gave up 0 bases and J gave up 1 base; unmatched junction bases: 4. As DNA, the CDR3 is TGTGCCAGCAGCCAAGATCCTAGCGGGACATCCTACGAGCAGTACTTC. Amino acid sequence: CASSQDPSGTSYEQYF.

This chain links TRBV19 with TRBJ1-1, with 9 nucleotides matching TRBD1. The V segment lost 1 base and the J segment 0 bases; nucleotides outside the gene matches: 6. Germline loops: CDR1 LNHDA, CDR2 SQIVND (reference sequence). The length of the CDR3 is 17 residues. The CDR3 sequence: CASSIGQGGLMNTEAFF. The CDR3 coding sequence is TGTGCCAGTAGTATAGGACAGGGGGGCCTGATGAACACTGAAGCTTTCTTT.

This chain connects TRBV7-3 to TRBJ2-5; 8 bases are a match to TRBD1. V lost 4 bases to trimming and J lost 11 bases; unmatched junction nucleotides: 9. This CDR3 is 13 amino acids long. In germline, CDR1 is SGHTA, CDR2 FQGTGA. CDR3 region: CASSSGTGLEQYF. In DNA form, the CDR3 reads TGTGCCAGCAGCTCCGGGACAGGTCTAGAGCAGTACTTC.

The V call is TRBV27, the J call TRBJ2-3; the match to TRBD2 covers 7 bases. The trim removed 5 bases at V and 2 bases at J, leaving 7 bases unmatched. Germline assignment: CDR1 MNHEY and CDR2 SMNVEV (reference sequence). The CDR3 is 15 amino acids. This CDR3 is CASSRGQRDTDTQYF. For the CDR3, the DNA is TGTGCCAGCAGTAGAGGCCAGCGGGACACAGATACGCAGTATTTT.

This sequence joins TRBV2 and TRBJ1-6; 8 nucleotides agree with TRBD1. Trimming removed 5 bases from V and 6 bases from J; junction bases left unmatched: 6. The CDR3 extends over 15 amino acids. The germline CDR1 and CDR2 sequences are SNHLY and FYNNEI. Written as DNA, the CDR3 is TGTGCCAGCAGTCCTAGACAGGGGAGTAATTCACCCCTCCACTTT. It specifies CASSPRQGSNSPLHF.

The chain employs TRBV27 and TRBJ2-1, with D perhaps TRBD2 (5 bases). CDR1 and CDR2 from the germline V gene are MNHEY and SMNVEV (reference sequence). The CDR3 runs 14 residues. V shed 8 bases and J shed 5 bases, with 16 bases lying between them. The CDR3 DNA is TGTGCCAGCGGTCGGGGAGAAGGGAACAATGAGCAGTTCTTC. Translating it yields CASGRGEGNNEQFF.

This clone was recorded only once. V gene TRBV19 combines with J gene TRBJ1-5; 7 bases are a match to TRBD1. After removal of 5 bases from V and 6 bases from J, the junction contained 10 bases not matched to a gene. Per the germline V gene, CDR1 is LNHDA and CDR2 is SQIVND (reference sequence). The CDR3 has 15 amino acids. CDR3 amino acids: CASSLRTGTGQPQHF. The CDR3 nucleotides are TGTGCCAGTAGTCTTCGGACAGGAACAGGTCAGCCCCAGCATTTT.

V is TRBV4-2 and J is TRBJ2-7; TRBD2 matches 10 bases. This CDR3 has 16 residues. Losses at the gene ends were 1 base for V and 0 bases for J; bases not matched to a gene: 3. The germline CDR1 and CDR2 sequences are LGHNA and YNFKEQ. This CDR3 reads CASSQGLAGSSYEQYF. The DNA of the CDR3 is TGTGCCAGCAGCCAAGGACTAGCGGGTAGCTCCTACGAGCAGTACTTC.

This chain links TRBV6-5 with TRBJ1-2; TRBD1 matches at 8 bases. V was pared by 6 bases and J by 4 bases, with 7 bases of the junction left unmatched. Germline V CDR1 and CDR2: MNHEY, SVGAGI. This CDR3 contains 14 residues. This CDR3 reads CASSLGQGVYGYTF. CDR3 DNA sequence: TGTGCCAGCAGCCTCGGACAGGGCGTCTATGGCTACACCTTC.

J is TRBJ1-2 and V is TRBV29-1; 9 bases align to TRBD1. The CDR3 is 12 residues long. After removal of 6 bases from V and 4 bases from J, the junction contained 3 bases not matched to a gene. Germline V gives CDR1 SQVTM, CDR2 ANQGSEA. The CDR3 spells CSVGTGSYGYTF. In nucleotides, the CDR3 is TGCAGCGTGGGGACAGGGTCCTATGGCTACACCTTC.

This rearrangement joins TRBV6-1 to TRBJ2-5, with 9 bases identical to TRBD1. The better agreement between TRBJ2-7 and the DNA end casts doubt on the J call. The CDR3 sequence is 13 residues long. The germline V gene encodes CDR1 MNHNS and CDR2 SASEGT. For the CDR3, the DNA is TGTGCCAGCAGGGGACAGGGTATTTACGAGCAGTACTTC. Translated, it gives CASRGQGIYEQYF.

The chain's CDR3 is CASSIITGAEQYF. In nucleotides, the CDR3 is TGTGCCAGCAGCATCATAACAGGGGCCGAGCAGTACTTC. This rearrangement joins TRBV11-3 to TRBJ2-7; 7 positions agree with TRBD1. This CDR3 region has 13 residues. Germline V gene lookup returns CDR1 SGHNT and CDR2 YENEEA. V trimming: 5 bases; J trimming: 6 bases; junction bases outside the gene matches: 7. Complete variable domain (other parts from reference TRBV11-3 and TRBJ2-7): EAGVVQSPRYKIIEKKQPVAFWCNPISGHNTLYWYLQNLGQGPELLIRYENEEAVDDSQLPKDRFSAERLKGVDSTLKIQPAELGDSAVYLCASSIITGAEQYFGPGTRLTVT.